Below are 18 T cell receptor beta chains sequenced from a single sample in a study of STAT3 mutations in large granular lymphocyte leukemia. Profiling relied on immunoSEQ multiplex PCR, and the TCRdb table lists in-frame clones only, not all of them. The sample includes fewer than 9,500 clones, roughly 90% of them seen just once. General study points: At least one immunodominant TCR beta clonotype appeared in every T-cell large granular lymphocyte leukemia patient.

No antigens are known for them. The sample was peripheral blood mononuclear cells. The receptors come from a man aged 60 to 69 with T-cell large granular lymphocyte leukemia. Some clones in this sample may be carry-over from other donors' samples.

The chain combines TRBV12-5 with TRBJ2-5; 9 bases align to TRBD1. V lost 6 bases, J lost 4 bases, and 3 bases stayed unmatched. There are 13 residues in the CDR3. Germline lookup yields CDR1 LGHNT and CDR2 FRNRAP. The CDR3 bases are TGTGCTAGTGGACCGGACAGGGGAGAGACCCAGTACTTC. Translation gives CASGPDRGETQYF.

This chain joins TRBV28 and TRBJ2-7, with TRBD1 identical over 12 bases. CDR1 MDHEN and CDR2 SYDVKM come from the germline V gene. V shed 1 base, J shed 7 bases, and the junction held 5 bases outside the gene matches. The CDR3 consists of 15 residues. The CDR3 DNA is TGTGCCAGCAGTTTATCGGGACAGGGGGCGTTTGAGCAGTACTTC. Translation: CASSLSGQGAFEQYF.

This clone appeared once. The chain uses TRBV27 and TRBJ2-5; weak D call: TRBD1 (6 bases). The CDR3 is made up of 11 amino acids. V lost 9 bases and J lost 5, with 10 bases in between. Germline V gives CDR1 MNHEY, CDR2 SMNVEV (reference sequence). In DNA, the CDR3 is TGTGCCAGTTGGGGGCGGGAGACCCAGTACTTC. Amino acid sequence: CASWGRETQYF.

V gene TRBV5-4 combines with J gene TRBJ2-2; the D gene could be TRBD1 or TRBD2 (5 bases each). V dropped 3 bases and J dropped 3 bases, with 12 bases sitting between them. CDR3 size: 15 residues. Germline V lookup: CDR1 SGHNT, CDR2 YYREEE (reference sequence). CDR3 DNA: TGTGCCAGCAGCTCGGGACGAAGCGACACCGGGGAGCTGTTTTTT. Protein sequence: CASSSGRSDTGELFF.

The chain links TRBV29-1 to TRBJ2-7, with D perhaps TRBD2 (6 bases). CDR3 length equals 12 residues. V gave up 3 bases and J gave up 2 bases, with 8 bases separating them. From germline, CDR1 is SQVTM and CDR2 ANQGSEA. The DNA for the CDR3 is TGCAGCGTTGACGGGAGACCCTACGAGCAGTACTTC. Its translation is CSVDGRPYEQYF.

The rearrangement links TRBV27 to TRBJ2-6; 9 bases map to TRBD1. The J segment lost 1 base and the V segment lost 3 bases, leaving 13 bases of the junction unmatched. Germline V lookup: CDR1 MNHEY, CDR2 SMNVEV (reference sequence). The CDR3 sequence is 20 residues long. The DNA of the CDR3 is TGTGCCAGCAGTTTCCTTAGGCCGGGACAGGGCGCGTCTGGGGCCAACGTCCTGACTTTC. Residues: CASSFLRPGQGASGANVLTF.

The CDR3 loop reads CASSLISGANVLTF. The CDR3 DNA follows: TGTGCCAGCAGCTTGATCTCTGGGGCCAACGTCCTGACTTTC. The V gene is TRBV7-9, the J gene TRBJ2-6; D remains ambiguous. Germline V gene lookup returns CDR1 SEHNR and CDR2 FQNEAQ (reference sequence). Trimming took 3 bases from V and 0 from J, leaving 3 bases between them. The length of the CDR3 is 14 residues.

This sequence joins TRBV11-2 and TRBJ1-1; D call uncertain. Germline V CDR1 and CDR2: SGHAT, FQNNGV. Trimming left V 0 bases short and J 5 bases short, with 7 bases between. This CDR3 has 13 amino acids. Written as DNA, the CDR3 is TGTGCCAGCAGCTTAGATAGAAGGACTGAAGCTTTCTTT. Translation gives CASSLDRRTEAFF.

The genes are TRBV6-5 and TRBJ1-1, with D maybe TRBD1 (5 bases). CDR3 length: 16 amino acids. Germline V gene lookup returns CDR1 MNHEY and CDR2 SVGAGI. V dropped 4 bases and J dropped 1 base, with 16 bases sitting between them. The CDR3 DNA sequence: TGTGCCAGCAGTTCCTCCATGGGGGTGGGGAACACTGAAGCTTTCTTT. This gives the protein CASSSSMGVGNTEAFF.

Note on this clone: Germline is not matched at one junction end, which may reflect a read error. The CDR3 sequence: CASSLLGQGGGETQYF. In nucleotides, the CDR3 is TGTGCTAGCAGCTTATTGGGACAGGGCGGAGGAGAGACCCAGTACTTC. V and J are TRBV7-7 and TRBJ2-5, with 9 bases fitting TRBD1. Germline values: CDR1 SSHAT, CDR2 FNYEAQ (reference sequence). CDR3 size: 16 residues.

The chain employs TRBV27 and TRBJ2-5, with TRBD2 identical over 14 bases. This CDR3 comprises 20 residues. V shed 6 bases and J 5 bases; nucleotides not matched to a gene: 20. Germline CDR1 and CDR2: MNHEY and SMNVEV (reference sequence). CDR3 DNA: TGTGCCAGCAGGCCGGTGCGGAGGGGACTAGCGGGAGAAGGTTTGGAGACCCAGTACTTC. Residues: CASRPVRRGLAGEGLETQYF.

The chain carries TRBV7-2 and TRBJ2-7; 11 bases match TRBD1. Germline lookup yields CDR1 SGHTA and CDR2 FQGNSA. The CDR3 spans 14 residues. Germline trimming cut 6 bases from V and 2 bases from J; bases unmatched to any gene: 3. The CDR3 is CASSLGQGAYEQYF. The CDR3 DNA follows: TGTGCCAGCAGTTTGGGACAGGGGGCCTACGAGCAGTACTTC.

The gene calls are TRBV5-1 and TRBJ2-3; D unresolved. The CDR3 contains 16 residues. Germline values: CDR1 SGHRS, CDR2 YFSETQ. With 0 bases removed from V and 2 bases from J, the gap between germline ends came to 13 bases. This CDR3 is CASSLGAGGITDTQYF. In nucleotides, the CDR3 is TGCGCCAGCAGCTTGGGGGCTGGCGGCATCACAGATACGCAGTATTTT. The variable domain in full, completed from reference TRBV5-1 and TRBJ2-3, reads KAGVTQTPRYLIKTRGQQVTLSCSPISGHRSVSWYQQTPGQGLQFLFEYFSETQRNKGNFPGRFSGRQFSNSRSEMNVSTLELGDSALYLCASSLGAGGITDTQYFGPGTRLTVL.

The chain has TRBV7-9 and TRBJ1-5; possibly TRBD1 for D (5 bases). Per germline, CDR1 SEHNR and CDR2 FQNEAQ (reference sequence). This CDR3 has 14 amino acids. Trimming removed 1 base from V and 6 bases from J, with 10 bases in between. Here the CDR3 DNA reads TGTGCCAGCAGCTTAGGGGGGGTCGGTCAGCCCCAGCATTTT. Translated: CASSLGGVGQPQHF.

CDR3 residues: CAKPGGKGDTQYF. CDR3 DNA: TGTGCCAAACCAGGGGGGAAAGGGGATACGCAGTATTTT. The chain joins TRBV27 to TRBJ2-3; tentatively, D is TRBD1 (7 bases). Germline V gene sequence: CDR1 MNHEY, CDR2 SMNVEV (reference sequence). With 10 bases removed from V and 6 bases from J, the gap between germline ends came to 17 bases. The CDR3 sequence is 13 residues long.

This chain links TRBV5-1 with TRBJ1-2; D perhaps matches TRBD1 (6 bases). The germline V gene has CDR1 SGHRS and CDR2 YFSETQ. The CDR3 is made up of 13 amino acids. Trimming took off 2 bases at V and 3 bases at J, with 8 bases between the two ends. The CDR3 sequence is CASSFQGHYGYTF. The CDR3 nucleotides are TGCGCCAGCAGCTTTCAGGGGCACTATGGCTACACCTTC.

The chain is built from TRBV19 and TRBJ2-3; the match to TRBD2 covers 13 bases. V shed 7 bases and J 6 bases; nucleotides not matched to a gene: 16. The CDR3 sequence is 18 residues long. The germline gives CDR1 LNHDA, CDR2 SQIVND (reference sequence). As DNA, the CDR3 is TGTGCCAGTACCTACCGAAGGGGACTAGCGGGATACGGGGATACGCAGTATTTT. Its protein product is CASTYRRGLAGYGDTQYF.

The V gene is TRBV15, the J gene TRBJ1-5, with D tentatively TRBD1 (6 bases). CDR3 length: 17 residues. Germline CDR1 reads LNHNV; CDR2 reads YYDKDF (reference sequence). Between the trimmed V and J ends, which lost 1 base and 1 base, there was a span of 14 bases. The CDR3 is CATSRVGGLTSNQPQHF. In DNA, the CDR3 is TGTGCCACCAGCAGAGTCGGGGGGCTGACGAGCAATCAGCCCCAGCATTTT.